A selection of T cell receptor beta chains follows, all from one sample in a study of blood T cell repertoires in COVID-19. This table comes from immunoSEQ multiplex PCR, and its TCRdb copy is limited to in-frame clones, with some not included. The sample carries more than 75,000 clones, roughly 89% recorded once. Sequencing input: peripheral blood. The receptors were sampled from a man aged 25-40 years with acute or convalescent COVID-19. CDR3s include the opening cysteine and the closing phenylalanine or tryptophan. D genes are given only for firm matches. Clone size appears in some rows only: once, few, many, or a class for an expanded clone.

abundance	j_gene	d_gene	v_gene	CDR3nt	CDR3aa
NA	TRBJ2-5	TRBD1	TRBV2	TGTGCCAGCAGAAAACAGGGGCTTAGTGAGACCCAGTACTTC	CASRKQGLSETQYF
NA	TRBJ2-7	NA	TRBV6-5	TGTGCCAGCGCGTCTCCCTCCGAGCAGTACTTC	CASASPSEQYF
NA	TRBJ2-7	TRBD1	TRBV11-2	TGTGCCAGCAGCATACGGACAGGGGGCGGCTACGAGCAGTACTTC	CASSIRTGGGYEQYF
NA	TRBJ1-2	NA	TRBV30	TGTGCCTGGAGTGTCGGACAGCAATATGGCTACACCTTC	CAWSVGQQYGYTF
once	TRBJ2-1	NA	TRBV20-1	TGCAGTGCAACATACAATGAGCAGTTCTTC	CSATYNEQFF
NA	TRBJ2-7	TRBD1	TRBV13	TGTGCCAGCAGCCGGGGACAGGGGATGTACGAGCAGTACTTC	CASSRGQGMYEQYF
NA	TRBJ2-3	NA	TRBV10-3	TGTGCCATCAAAGTAGGGGGAAGCACAGATACGCAGTATTTT	CAIKVGGSTDTQYF
once	TRBJ1-6	NA	TRBV27	TGTGCCAGCAGAAAGTCAGAGGAGGGTTTTTCACCCCTCCACTTT	CASRKSEEGFSPLHF
NA	TRBJ2-4	NA	TRBV6-5	TGTGCCAGCATGATACAGGGTGGGTCCAAAAACATTCAGTACTTC	CASMIQGGSKNIQYF
NA	TRBJ2-7	NA	TRBV5-1	TGCGCCAGCAGCTTGGTTGACACCACCTACGAGCAGTACTTC	CASSLVDTTYEQYF
NA	TRBJ2-2	TRBD1	TRBV28	TGTGCCAGCAGTTTCGGGGACAGGGCGGTCGGGGAGCTGTTTTTT	CASSFGDRAVGELFF
NA	TRBJ2-3	TRBD1	TRBV5-8	TGTGCCAGCAGCTCGGACAGGGGTAGCACAGATACGCAGTATTTT	CASSSDRGSTDTQYF
once	TRBJ2-3	NA	TRBV28	TGTGCCAGCAGTTCTGGGCAGGCTCGCACAGATACGCAGTATTTT	CASSSGQARTDTQYF
NA	TRBJ2-1	TRBD2	TRBV6-2/TRBV6-3	TGTGCCAGCAGTTACTTCACTAGCGCCTACAATGAGCAGTTCTTC	CASSYFTSAYNEQFF
NA	TRBJ2-7	TRBD1	TRBV16	TGTGCCAGCAGCCAGCAGACAGGGGACGAGCAGTACTTC	CASSQQTGDEQYF
NA	TRBJ1-3	NA	TRBV28	TGTGCCAGCATATCACCTGGACAGCTAAACACCATATATTTT	CASISPGQLNTIYF
NA	TRBJ2-2	TRBD2	TRBV5-6	TGTGCCAGCAGCCAGCCATCTAGCGGGACGGGCACCGGGGAGCTGTTTTTT	CASSQPSSGTGTGELFF
NA	TRBJ2-2	NA	TRBV12-3/TRBV12-4	TGTGCCAGCACCTCTGCCAGCGGGGAGCTGTTTTTT	CASTSASGELFF
NA	TRBJ2-7	NA	TRBV5-4	TGTGCCAGCAACATCAATGGAGGGAGGGGGAGACCCTACGAGCAGTACTTC	CASNINGGRGRPYEQYF
NA	TRBJ2-7	TRBD2	TRBV19	TGTGCCAGTAGGCTAGCGGGAGGGCGTTCCGAGCAGTACTTC	CASRLAGGRSEQYF
NA	TRBJ2-2	NA	TRBV19	TGTGCCAGTAGTATAGGGCCGACAGGCACCGGGGAGCTGTTTTTT	CASSIGPTGTGELFF
NA	TRBJ2-5	NA	TRBV7-2	TGTGCCAGCAGCTTACGTTTACGCCAGGAGACCCAGTACTTC	CASSLRLRQETQYF
NA	TRBJ2-1	NA	TRBV28	TGTGCCAGCAGGATGGGACTCTCCTACAATGAGCAGTTCTTC	CASRMGLSYNEQFF
NA	TRBJ2-1	NA	TRBV5-6	TGTGCCAGCAGTGACTCGAGGATCTACAATGAGCAGTTCTTC	CASSDSRIYNEQFF
NA	TRBJ1-1	NA	TRBV7-2	TGTGCCAGCAGCGGACAGAGGAACACTGAAGCTTTCTTT	CASSGQRNTEAFF
NA	TRBJ1-1	NA	TRBV4-1	TGCGCCAGCAGCCAAGTCGTGTACACTGAAGCTTTCTTT	CASSQVVYTEAFF
NA	TRBJ2-7	NA	TRBV6-1	TGTGCCAGCAGTGAGACAATGGAGGGAGAGCAGTACTTC	CASSETMEGEQYF
NA	TRBJ2-3	TRBD2	TRBV6-2/TRBV6-3	TGTGCCAGCAGTCAAATTGGGGGACTAGCAAAAGATACGCAGTATTTT	CASSQIGGLAKDTQYF